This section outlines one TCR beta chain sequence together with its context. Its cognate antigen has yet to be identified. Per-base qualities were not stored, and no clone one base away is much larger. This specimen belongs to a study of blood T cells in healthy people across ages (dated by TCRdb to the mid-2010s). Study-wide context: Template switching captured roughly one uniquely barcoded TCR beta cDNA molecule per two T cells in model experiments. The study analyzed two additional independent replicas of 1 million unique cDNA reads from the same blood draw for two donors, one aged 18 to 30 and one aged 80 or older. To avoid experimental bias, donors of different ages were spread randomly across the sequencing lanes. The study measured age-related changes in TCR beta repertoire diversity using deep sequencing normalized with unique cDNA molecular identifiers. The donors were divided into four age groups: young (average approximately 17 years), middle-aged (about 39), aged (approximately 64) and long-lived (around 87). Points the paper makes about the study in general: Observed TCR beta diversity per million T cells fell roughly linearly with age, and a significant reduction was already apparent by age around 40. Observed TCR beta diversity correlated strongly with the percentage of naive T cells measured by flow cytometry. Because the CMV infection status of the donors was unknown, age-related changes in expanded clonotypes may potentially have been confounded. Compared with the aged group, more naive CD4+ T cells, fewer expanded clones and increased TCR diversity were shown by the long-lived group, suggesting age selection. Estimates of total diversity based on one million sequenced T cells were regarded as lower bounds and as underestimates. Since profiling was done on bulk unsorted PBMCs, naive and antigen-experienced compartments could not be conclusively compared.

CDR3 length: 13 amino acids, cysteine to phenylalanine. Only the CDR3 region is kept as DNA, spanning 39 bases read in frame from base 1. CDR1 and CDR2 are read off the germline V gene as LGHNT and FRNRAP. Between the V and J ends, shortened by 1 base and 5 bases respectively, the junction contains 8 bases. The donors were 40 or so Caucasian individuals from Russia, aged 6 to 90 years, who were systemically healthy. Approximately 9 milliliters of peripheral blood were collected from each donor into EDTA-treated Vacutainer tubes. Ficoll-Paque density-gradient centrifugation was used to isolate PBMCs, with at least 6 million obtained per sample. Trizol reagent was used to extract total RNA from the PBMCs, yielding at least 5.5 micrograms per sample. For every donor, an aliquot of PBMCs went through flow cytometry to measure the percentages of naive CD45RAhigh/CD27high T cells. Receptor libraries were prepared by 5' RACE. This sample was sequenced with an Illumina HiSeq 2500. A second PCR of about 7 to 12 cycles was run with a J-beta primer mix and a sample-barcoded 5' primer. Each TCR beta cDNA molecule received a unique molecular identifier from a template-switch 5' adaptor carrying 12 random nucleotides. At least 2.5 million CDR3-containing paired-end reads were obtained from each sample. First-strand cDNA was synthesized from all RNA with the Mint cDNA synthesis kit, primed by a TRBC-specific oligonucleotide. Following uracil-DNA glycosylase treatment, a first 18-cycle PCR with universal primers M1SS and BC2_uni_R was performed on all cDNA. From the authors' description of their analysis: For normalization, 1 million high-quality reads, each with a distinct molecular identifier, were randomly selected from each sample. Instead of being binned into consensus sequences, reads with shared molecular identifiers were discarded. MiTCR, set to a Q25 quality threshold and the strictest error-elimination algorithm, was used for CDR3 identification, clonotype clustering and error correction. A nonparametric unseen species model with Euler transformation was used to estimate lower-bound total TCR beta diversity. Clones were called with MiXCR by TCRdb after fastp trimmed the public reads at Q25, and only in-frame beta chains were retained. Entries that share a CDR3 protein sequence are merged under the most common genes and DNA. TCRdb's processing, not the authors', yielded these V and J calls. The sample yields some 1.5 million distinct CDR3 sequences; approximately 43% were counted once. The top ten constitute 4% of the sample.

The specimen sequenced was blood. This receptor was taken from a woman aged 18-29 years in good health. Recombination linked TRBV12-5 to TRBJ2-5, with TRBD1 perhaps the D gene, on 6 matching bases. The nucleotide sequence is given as TGTGCTAGTGGTTTGGACAGGGCGGAGACCCAGTACTTC. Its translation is CASGLDRAETQYF.